This T cell receptor (beta chain) stems from a study of blood T cell repertoires in COVID-19. Study overall: Samples of COVID-19 (acute and convalescent) were obtained from the United States, Italy and Spain. Sample material is recorded as cDNA or gDNA derived from T cells, B-cell-depleted T cells, or PBMCs.

Under the authors' procedure: Quantification of nucleated cells was approximated via reference gene primer amplification. The protocol was immunoSEQ multiplex PCR, while the TCRdb copy is restricted to in-frame clones and leaves out a portion. The V and J calls and clone size were taken over from that table, and D and trimming were inferred from the DNA. The sample carries some 240,000 clones, 89% recorded once. The ends lost 1 base at V and 0 bases at J; junction bases unmatched: 0. Germline lookup yields CDR1 SGHNT and CDR2 YENEEA. The CDR3 totals 16 residues. This clone came up once. Other DNA sequences in the same sample also yield this CDR3.

Specimen: peripheral blood. V and J are TRBV11-3 and TRBJ2-6; 7 positions agree with TRBD1. This TCR was recovered from a woman aged 40 to 55 who had recovered from COVID-19. CDR3 in DNA: TGTGCCAGCAGCTTAGGACAGGGCTCTGGGGCCAACGTCCTGACTTTC. This encodes CASSLGQGSGANVLTF. The full variable domain, rest sourced from reference TRBV11-3 and TRBJ2-6, is EAGVVQSPRYKIIEKKQPVAFWCNPISGHNTLYWYLQNLGQGPELLIRYENEEAVDDSQLPKDRFSAERLKGVDSTLKIQPAELGDSAVYLCASSLGQGSGANVLTFGAGSRLTVL.